The 13 T cell receptor beta chains below come from one sample, sequenced in a study of cytomegalovirus exposure and HLA in healthy donors. PCR involved 60 Vbeta and 13 Jbeta primers. TCRdb's table, derived via immunoSEQ multiplex PCR, lists solely in-frame clones and lacks some. The sample lists 95,000 to 150,000 clones; about three quarters were seen once. Specimen: PBMCs. The receptors originated from a woman aged 35 to 49 in good health and CMV-seropositive.

This chain joins TRBV6-4 and TRBJ1-2, with 9 bases aligning to TRBD1. The V gene's germline CDR1 is MRHNA and CDR2 SNTAGT. The V segment lost 6 bases and the J segment 4 bases; nucleotides outside the gene matches: 9. The CDR3 consists of 15 residues. The CDR3 region is CASRRGTGSGYGYTF. The CDR3 nucleotides read TGTGCCAGCAGGCGAGGGACAGGGTCTGGCTATGGCTACACCTTC.

V gene TRBV6-6 combines with J gene TRBJ2-7; a weak D match, TRBD2 (7 bases). Trimming removed 3 bases at V and 4 bases at J, with 16 bases between. The CDR3 is 15 amino acids. The V gene's germline CDR1 is MNHNY and CDR2 SVGAGI (reference sequence). CDR3 sequence: CASSYTGGGTYEQYF. The CDR3 coding sequence is TGTGCCAGCAGTTATACGGGGGGCGGCACATACGAGCAGTACTTC.

CDR3 nucleotides: TGTGCCAGCAGCTTCGAATCCGGGACTAGCGGGGGAAGCACAGATACGCAGTATTTT. The encoded protein is CASSFESGTSGGSTDTQYF. This chain uses TRBV12-1 with TRBJ2-3; the table's D gene call, TRBD2, was not cross checked with the DNA. TRBV12-1 is flagged as a pseudogene. The CDR3 sequence is 19 residues long.

The CDR3 coding sequence is TGTGCCAGCAGCGCGACAGGGTTGAGAGATACGCAGTATTTT. Protein: CASSATGLRDTQYF. The chain has TRBV9 and TRBJ2-3; 7 nucleotides match TRBD1. Trimming cost V 3 bases and J 5 bases; bases outside gene matches: 6. From germline, CDR1 is SGDLS and CDR2 YYNGEE. There are 14 residues in the CDR3.

V usage is TRBV9 and J usage is TRBJ1-1; TRBD1 matches 9 bases. The V gene end was trimmed by 1 base and the J gene end by 1 base; junction bases not matched to a gene: 5. Per germline, CDR1 SGDLS and CDR2 YYNGEE. CDR3 length: 16 amino acids. The CDR3, as DNA: TGTGCCAGCAGCGTAACCCCGGACAGGGGGAACACTGAAGCTTTCTTT. This encodes CASSVTPDRGNTEAFF.

CDR3 loop: CASSPGTSGGGHEQFF. CDR3 nucleotides: TGTGCCAGCAGCCCGGGGACTAGCGGGGGGGGGCATGAGCAGTTCTTC. The rearrangement joins TRBV9 to TRBJ2-1, with 16 bases aligning to TRBD2. The V segment lost 4 bases and the J segment 8 bases; nucleotides outside the gene matches: 6. The CDR3 spans 16 residues. Germline CDR1 SGDLS, CDR2 YYNGEE.

The V and J genes are TRBV7-2 and TRBJ1-6; perhaps TRBD1 as D (6 bases). V was shortened by 1 base and J by 7 bases, with 14 bases between the two germline ends. CDR3 size: 16 residues. CDR1 SGHTA and CDR2 FQGNSA come from the germline V gene. This CDR3 reads CASSLVPAGENSPLHF. The CDR3 bases are TGTGCCAGCAGCTTAGTCCCGGCAGGGGAAAATTCACCCCTCCACTTT.

The chain employs TRBV6-1 and TRBJ2-2, with D unresolved. The CDR3 runs to 14 residues. The ends were cut back, 4 bases at V and 2 bases at J, with 8 bases in the middle. Per germline, CDR1 MNHNS and CDR2 SASEGT. The CDR3 DNA reads TGTGCCAGCAGTGGAAACACCAACACCGGGGAGCTGTTTTTT. This encodes CASSGNTNTGELFF.

This clone came up once. The CDR3 reads CAWSVGGSNQPQHF. The DNA of the CDR3 is TGTGCCTGGTCGGTAGGGGGTAGCAATCAGCCCCAGCATTTT. The rearrangement joins TRBV30 to TRBJ1-5, with TRBD1 as a possible D gene (6 bases). The germline CDR1 and CDR2 sequences are GTSNPN and SVGIG (reference sequence). The CDR3 has 14 amino acids. V gave up 5 bases and J gave up 0 bases, with 11 bases separating them.

J is TRBJ2-2 and V is TRBV7-9; a weak D match, TRBD1 (7 bases). Trimming shortened V by 4 bases and J by 6 bases, and 12 bases separated the two germline ends. Germline V CDR1 and CDR2: SEHNR, FQNEAQ (reference sequence). The CDR3 covers 14 residues. CDR3 loop: CASSSTGEAGELFF. The CDR3 DNA is TGTGCCAGCAGCTCAACAGGGGAGGCCGGGGAGCTGTTTTTT.

This clone has only one observation. The chain uses TRBV6-1 and TRBJ2-7; maybe TRBD1 (5 bases). Germline V gene lookup returns CDR1 MNHNS and CDR2 SASEGT. This CDR3 comprises 12 residues. Trimming removed 5 bases at V and 4 bases at J, with 9 bases between. The CDR3 DNA follows: TGTGCCAGCAGTTTAACAGGTTACGAGCAGTACTTC. It codes for CASSLTGYEQYF.

This chain uses TRBV15 with TRBJ1-5; 9 positions agree with TRBD1. V dropped 0 bases and J dropped 2; count of bases not matched to a gene: 14. There are 20 residues in the CDR3. CDR1 and CDR2 from the germline V gene are LNHNV and YYDKDF (reference sequence). The CDR3 region is CATSRDNWRQGVSGNQPQHF. The CDR3 coding sequence is TGTGCCACCAGCAGAGATAATTGGAGACAGGGGGTAAGCGGCAATCAGCCCCAGCATTTT.

This clone was seen only once. This chain uses TRBV5-1 with TRBJ2-3, with TRBD2 identical over 8 bases. V was clipped by 4 bases and J by 0 bases; unmatched bases: 1. The CDR3 spans 14 residues. In germline, CDR1 is SGHRS, CDR2 YFSETQ. The DNA of the CDR3 is TGCGCCAGCAGCCGGGAGGGGAGCACAGATACGCAGTATTTT. Translating it yields CASSREGSTDTQYF.